Listed here are 2 T cell receptor beta chains from one sample, sequenced in a study of T cells in Graves' hyperthyroidism and ophthalmopathy. RNA transcripts yielded amplified TCR beta CDR3 regions. Initially, a first-round RT-PCR of the TCR CDR3 employed the HTBI primer set. From the multiplex PCR reads, TCRdb called clonotypes with MiXCR, one entry per CDR3 protein. Of about 400,000 distinct CDR3 sequences listed, approximately 15% are singletons. The sequenced sample was blood. These receptors originate from a woman under 30 with Graves' hyperthyroidism.

This clonotype was observed at least ten times. V usage is TRBV7-3 and J usage is TRBJ2-2; D not resolved. Germline V gene data show CDR1 as SGHTA and CDR2 as FQGTGA. This CDR3 contains 17 residues. Between the trimmed V and J ends, which lost 5 bases and 3 bases, there was a span of 19 bases. CDR3 sequence (DNA): TGTGCCAGCAGCCCCCGGCCCCAGACACAGTACACCGGGGAGCTGTTTTTT. Residues: CASSPRPQTQYTGELFF.

This clonotype was detected only a few times. The V and J genes are TRBV4-2 and TRBJ1-1, with D uncertain. CDR1 and CDR2 from the germline V gene are LGHNA and YNFKEQ. The CDR3 contains 14 residues. Trimming took off 6 bases at V and 1 base at J, with 12 bases between the two ends. In DNA form, the CDR3 reads TGTGCCAGCAGATACATATCCTCGAACACTGAAGCTTTCTTT. This encodes CASRYISSNTEAFF.